This entry lists 18 T cell receptor beta chains sequenced from one sample in a study of blood T cell repertoires in COVID-19. TCRdb keeps only in-frame clones here, not all; method: immunoSEQ multiplex PCR. The profile covers about 250,000 clones, with roughly 83% appearing a single time and approximately 6% taken by the ten largest. The sequenced material came from peripheral blood. The receptors were gathered from an elderly woman with COVID-19, enrolled during active disease.

Remarks on this clone: At the DNA level, this CDR3 is encoded by other sequences in the same sample as well. The chain uses TRBV7-2 and TRBJ1-2; tentatively, D is TRBD1 (5 bases). CDR1 and CDR2 (germline): SGHTA, FQGNSA. The CDR3 is 13 amino acids. V was cut by 5 bases and J by 4 bases, with 11 bases left in between. CDR3 bases: TGTGCCAGCAGCCGCGGACAAGTCTATGGCTACACCTTC. Its protein is CASSRGQVYGYTF.

The rearrangement links TRBV7-3 to TRBJ2-1; TRBD2 matches 7 bases. The CDR3 is 16 amino acids. The V and J ends lost 1 base and 9 bases, in that order; junction bases with no gene match: 12. Germline V CDR1 and CDR2: SGHTA, FQGTGA. The CDR3 here is CASSLRSGLEVTEQFF. The CDR3 bases are TGTGCCAGCAGCTTAAGGTCAGGACTAGAGGTAACTGAGCAGTTCTTC. Complete variable domain (other parts from reference TRBV7-3 and TRBJ2-1): GAGVSQTPSNKVTEKGKYVELRCDPISGHTALYWYRQSLGQGPEFLIYFQGTGAADDSGLPNDRFFAVRPEGSVSTLKIQRTERGDSAVYLCASSLRSGLEVTEQFFGPGTRLTVL.

This chain connects TRBV5-6 to TRBJ1-4, with a possible D match to TRBD1 (6 bases). Germline V lookup: CDR1 SGHDT, CDR2 YYEEEE. The V gene lost 0 bases and the J gene lost 0 bases, with 15 bases spanning the gap. The CDR3 is 18 amino acids. CDR3 DNA: TGTGCCAGCAGCTTGGGATTAGGACAGTCATCAACTAATGAAAAACTGTTTTTT. This gives the protein CASSLGLGQSSTNEKLFF.

The gene calls are TRBV21-1 and TRBJ1-2; the table's D call of TRBD1 was not tested on the DNA. TRBV21-1 is a pseudogene. There are 16 residues in the CDR3. CDR3 DNA sequence: TGTGCCAGCAGCAAAAAAGGGGGACAGGGGGCGCATGGCTACACCTTC. Its translation is CASSKKGGQGAHGYTF.

The chain employs TRBV5-1 and TRBJ2-3; 9 positions agree with TRBD1. Germline CDR1 is SGHRS and CDR2 is YFSETQ. The CDR3 runs to 16 residues. With V trimmed by 4 bases and J by 4 bases, 10 bases remained unmatched. CDR3 bases: TGCGCCAGCAGCCCATTGGGGGGACAGGGCTCAGATACGCAGTATTTT. This sequence encodes CASSPLGGQGSDTQYF.

The chain links TRBV11-2 to TRBJ1-4; TRBD1 is a possible D gene (5 bases). The CDR3 spans 16 residues. Deletions cut 2 bases from V and 7 bases from J, with 17 bases between. Per the germline V gene, CDR1 is SGHAT and CDR2 is FQNNGV. Here the CDR3 reads CASSLRGGGVLEKLFF. CDR3 bases: TGTGCCAGCAGCTTACGGGGGGGAGGGGTTCTTGAAAAACTGTTTTTT.

The chain combines TRBV21-1 with TRBJ1-1. TRBV21-1 is designated a pseudogene. The CDR3 totals 17 residues. CDR3 in amino acids: CASSKIEARRENTEAFF. Written as DNA, the CDR3 is TGTGCCAGCAGCAAAATAGAGGCCAGGAGGGAGAACACTGAAGCTTTCTTT.

This chain connects TRBV5-5 to TRBJ1-1, with TRBD1 matching over 7 bases. Unmatched junction bases numbered 14, after V lost 0 bases and J lost 3 bases. CDR1 SGHKS and CDR2 YYEKEE come from the germline V gene (reference sequence). The CDR3 consists of 18 residues. CDR3 sequence: CASSLVGVGGLGDTEAFF. CDR3 nucleotide sequence: TGTGCCAGCAGCTTGGTAGGTGTAGGGGGCCTTGGGGACACTGAAGCTTTCTTT.

The chain combines TRBV28 with TRBJ2-7; TRBD1 agrees at 9 bases. This CDR3 contains 16 residues. V lost 6 bases, J lost 2 bases, and 11 bases stayed unmatched. Looked up from germline, CDR1 is MDHEN and CDR2 is SYDVKM. DNA of the CDR3: TGTGCCAGCAGCGATACTTCCGGGACAGGGCCCTACGAGCAGTACTTC. Translating gives CASSDTSGTGPYEQYF.

The V and J genes are TRBV18 and TRBJ1-1; D is uncertain. The V end lost 3 bases, the J end lost 2 bases, and 7 bases lay between the germline ends. CDR1 and CDR2 from the germline V gene are KGHSH and LQKENI. The CDR3 has 13 amino acids. Here the CDR3 DNA reads TGTGCCAGCTCACCCCAGATCAACACTGAAGCTTTCTTT. Translated: CASSPQINTEAFF.

The chain joins TRBV19 to TRBJ2-1; D may be TRBD2 (6 bases). The CDR3 extends over 16 amino acids. The germline V gene encodes CDR1 LNHDA and CDR2 SQIVND (reference sequence). V lost 6 bases and J 6 bases, leaving 21 bases between the germline ends. CDR3 residues: CASRPSKGGFGNEQFF. In DNA, the CDR3 is TGTGCCAGTAGGCCATCAAAGGGAGGCTTCGGCAATGAGCAGTTCTTC. The full variable domain, in which reference TRBV19 and TRBJ2-1 provide the parts outside the CDR3, is DGGITQSPKYLFRKEGQNVTLSCEQNLNHDAMYWYRQDPGQGLRLIYYSQIVNDFQKGDIAEGYSVSREKKESFPLTVTSAQKNPTAFYLCASRPSKGGFGNEQFFGPGTRLTVL.

The chain couples TRBV5-4 to TRBJ1-6, with a weak D call TRBD1 (6 bases). The CDR3 runs to 15 residues. V was pared by 4 bases and J by 7 bases, with 15 bases between. The V gene's germline CDR1 is SGHNT and CDR2 YYREEE (reference sequence). DNA for the CDR3: TGTGCCAGCAGCCTAACGGACAGCCAGAATTCACCCCTCCACTTT. Translating gives CASSLTDSQNSPLHF.

The chain employs TRBV25-1 and TRBJ1-1, with D perhaps TRBD1 (5 bases). Germline V gene sequence: CDR1 MGHDK, CDR2 SYGVNS. The length of the CDR3 is 12 residues. V lost 4 bases, J lost 8 bases, and 11 bases lay in between. The CDR3 is CASSGGGTEAFF. DNA for the CDR3: TGTGCCAGCAGTGGCGGAGGGACCGAAGCTTTCTTT. The full variable domain, with the rest looked up from reference TRBV25-1 and TRBJ1-1, is EADIYQTPRYLVIGTGKKITLECSQTMGHDKMYWYQQDPGMELHLIHYSYGVNSTEKGDLSSESTVSRIRTEHFPLTLESARPSHTSQYLCASSGGGTEAFFGQGTRLTVV.

The chain joins TRBV30 to TRBJ2-1; D gene unclear. V was clipped by 0 bases and J by 8 bases, with 8 bases between them. This CDR3 spans 12 amino acids. Germline V lookup: CDR1 GTSNPN, CDR2 SVGIG (reference sequence). The CDR3 nucleotides are TGTGCCTGGAGTGTACGCCGCGATGAGCAGTTCTTC. The encoded protein is CAWSVRRDEQFF.

The V and J genes are TRBV27 and TRBJ1-2; D is perhaps TRBD1 (5 bases). V shed 2 bases and J shed 2 bases, with 12 bases lying between them. In germline, CDR1 is MNHEY, CDR2 SMNVEV (reference sequence). CDR3 length equals 15 residues. The chain's CDR3 is CASSLAAGQNYGYTF. The CDR3, as DNA: TGTGCCAGCAGTTTAGCGGCAGGGCAAAACTATGGCTACACCTTC.

The genes are TRBV6-5 and TRBJ1-1; 9 nucleotides align to TRBD1. CDR1 is MNHEY and CDR2 is SVGAGI in the germline V gene. Trimming cost V 0 bases and J 9 bases; bases outside gene matches: 11. The CDR3 is 16 residues long. For the CDR3, the DNA is TGTGCCAGCAGTTACTCAACAGGGGGCCAGGGAAGGAAAGCTTTCTTT. Protein product: CASSYSTGGQGRKAFF.

The V gene is TRBV7-6, the J gene TRBJ2-1; possible D gene TRBD1, 6 bases. Germline CDR1 SGHVS, CDR2 FNYEAQ. V was cut by 5 bases and J by 6 bases, with 14 bases left in between. There are 14 residues in the CDR3. The CDR3 loop is CASSPGTYRNEQFF. The DNA for the CDR3 is TGTGCCAGCAGCCCTGGGACATATCGCAATGAGCAGTTCTTC.

This CDR3 is CATSQMAGGNTIYF. CDR3 bases: TGTGCCACCAGCCAGATGGCGGGTGGAAACACCATATATTTT. V gene TRBV15 combines with J gene TRBJ1-3; D is uncertain. CDR1 is LNHNV and CDR2 is YYDKDF in the germline V gene (reference sequence). V dropped 5 bases and J dropped 3 bases, with 11 bases sitting between them. CDR3 length equals 14 residues.